This is a list of T cell receptor beta chains from one sample in a study of T cell responses to AZD1222 COVID-19 vaccine. Using immunoSEQ multiplex PCR, the repertoire was profiled, and TCRdb retains in-frame clones only, with some absent. The sample lists over 100,000 clones; approximately 86% were seen once. Material: peripheral blood, obtained on day 0 of AZD1222 vaccination. The origin of the receptors is an adult in good health. The CDR3 runs from the conserved cysteine through the conserved F or W. The D gene is left open where the match is weak. A clone size is listed for some rows: how often the clone was seen (once, few, many), or a class if it is expanded.

CDR3aa | CDR3nt | v_gene | abundance | d_gene | j_gene
CASSAGLAGGFDTQYF | TGTGCCAGCAGCGCAGGACTAGCGGGAGGCTTTGATACGCAGTATTTT | TRBV7-3 | few | TRBD2 | TRBJ2-3
CASSLEGAHGYTF | TGTGCCAGCAGCTTAGAGGGGGCGCATGGCTACACCTTC | TRBV11-1 | once | TRBD1 | TRBJ1-2
CASSIANSYEQYF | TGTGCCAGTAGTATTGCCAACTCCTACGAGCAGTACTTC | TRBV19 | - | - | TRBJ2-7
CAITGGEGIGGYTF | TGTGCCATCACCGGGGGGGAGGGAATAGGAGGCTACACCTTC | TRBV10-3 | once | - | TRBJ1-2
CASSPMVSSYNEQFF | TGTGCCAGCAGCCCTATGGTGAGCTCCTACAATGAGCAGTTCTTC | TRBV7-3 | - | - | TRBJ2-1
CASSESGELFF | TGTGCCAGCAGTGAATCCGGGGAGCTGTTTTTT | TRBV6-1 | once | - | TRBJ2-2
CASSEGPRGGYTF | TGTGCCAGCAGTGAGGGGCCAAGAGGCGGCTACACCTTC | TRBV6-1 | - | - | TRBJ1-2
CASSSLRGFGYTF | TGTGCCAGCAGCTCTCTTCGGGGGTTTGGCTACACCTTC | TRBV9 | - | - | TRBJ1-2
CATQTGGGEKLFF | TGTGCCACTCAGACAGGGGGCGGTGAAAAACTGTTTTTT | TRBV6-5 | - | TRBD1 | TRBJ1-4
CATGETGVSEQYF | TGTGCCACCGGAGAGACAGGGGTTTCCGAGCAGTACTTC | TRBV6-5 | - | TRBD1 | TRBJ2-7
CASSRAGGEENEQFF | TGTGCCAGCAGCCGAGCGGGGGGGGAAGAGAATGAGCAGTTCTTC | TRBV7-8 | - | TRBD2 | TRBJ2-1
CASRSGLEQFF | TGTGCCAGCAGGTCAGGGTTGGAGCAGTTCTTC | TRBV12-3/TRBV12-4 | - | - | TRBJ2-1
CASSRSQGRGAGGGYTF | TGCGCCAGCAGCCGAAGCCAAGGCAGGGGCGCCGGAGGTGGCTACACCTTC | TRBV4-3 | - | - | TRBJ1-2
CASSWRGVGDTEAFF | TGTGCCAGCTCGTGGCGGGGGGTAGGGGACACTGAAGCTTTCTTT | TRBV18 | - | - | TRBJ1-1
CASSRGGGTDTQYF | TGCGCCAGCAGCCGAGGCGGGGGCACAGATACGCAGTATTTT | TRBV4-1 | - | - | TRBJ2-3
CSVAPGQGVASF | TGCAGCGTAGCACCGGGACAGGGGGTCGCATCTTTT | TRBV29-1 | - | TRBD1 | TRBJ2-3
CASSQGGQTYGYTF | TGCGCCAGCAGCCAAGGCGGACAAACCTATGGCTACACCTTC | TRBV4-1 | - | - | TRBJ1-2
CASSQAGQGFSEQYF | TGTGCCAGCAGCCAGGCGGGGCAGGGCTTCAGCGAGCAGTACTTC | TRBV14 | - | - | TRBJ2-7
CASSPHSGQGDVGYTF | TGTGCCAGTAGCCCTCATTCGGGACAGGGGGATGTCGGCTACACCTTC | TRBV19 | - | TRBD1 | TRBJ1-2
CASSQDSGRNQPQHF | TGCGCCAGCAGCCAAGATTCAGGGCGCAATCAGCCCCAGCATTTT | TRBV4-3 | - | - | TRBJ1-5
CASSRPDMNTEAFF | TGCGCCAGCAGTCGGCCAGACATGAACACTGAAGCTTTCTTT | TRBV23-1 | - | - | TRBJ1-1
CASSTSGGNYGYTF | TGTGCCAGCAGTACGTCAGGGGGGAACTATGGCTACACCTTC | TRBV6-2/TRBV6-3 | - | TRBD1 | TRBJ1-2
CASSWEFFIGRTYEQYF | TGTGCCAGCAGCTGGGAGTTCTTTATTGGACGCACCTACGAGCAGTACTTC | TRBV7-2 | - | - | TRBJ2-7
CASSPTPDRNQPQHF | TGTGCCAGCAGCCCTACCCCGGATAGAAATCAGCCCCAGCATTTT | TRBV9 | - | - | TRBJ1-5
CAWGQYSNQPQHF | TGTGCCTGGGGACAGTATAGCAATCAGCCCCAGCATTTT | TRBV30 | - | - | TRBJ1-5
CASSSAGQGGTEAFF | TGTGCCAGCAGCTCCGCGGGACAGGGGGGTACTGAAGCTTTCTTT | TRBV7-9 | - | TRBD1 | TRBJ1-1
CASSPLRGGNTEAFF | TGTGCCAGCTCACCACTGCGGGGGGGAAACACTGAAGCTTTCTTT | TRBV18 | - | - | TRBJ1-1
CASSSTTSGIYNEQFF | TGTGCCAGCAGTTCCACGACTAGCGGGATTTACAATGAGCAGTTCTTC | TRBV28 | - | TRBD2 | TRBJ2-1
CASGLATTEGTQYF | TGTGCTAGTGGTTTGGCTACTACGGAGGGTACGCAGTATTTT | TRBV12-5 | - | - | TRBJ2-3
CASIRGLAGVGETQYF | TGTGCCAGCATCCGAGGACTAGCGGGAGTGGGAGAGACCCAGTACTTC | TRBV7-9 | - | TRBD2 | TRBJ2-5
CASRGGNTEAFF | TGTGCCAGCCGTGGGGGGAACACTGAAGCTTTCTTT | TRBV27 | - | - | TRBJ1-1
CASSLQGYGYTF | TGTGCCAGCAGTTTACAGGGCTATGGCTACACCTTC | TRBV12-3/TRBV12-4 | - | - | TRBJ1-2
CASRNETGELFF | TGTGCCAGCAGAAATGAGACCGGGGAGCTGTTTTTT | TRBV9 | - | - | TRBJ2-2
CASSQDPAGGNGELFF | TGTGCCAGCAGCCAAGATCCAGCGGGGGGGAACGGGGAGCTGTTTTTT | TRBV3-1/TRBV3-2 | - | TRBD2 | TRBJ2-2
CASSYPDRLYGYTF | TGTGCCAGCAGTTACCCCGACCGACTATATGGCTACACCTTC | TRBV6-2/TRBV6-3 | - | - | TRBJ1-2
CASSLSRETDTQYF | TGTGCCAGCAGTTTATCCAGGGAAACAGATACGCAGTATTTT | TRBV27 | once | - | TRBJ2-3